The clone carrying this TCR beta chain was seen only a few times. Its cognate antigen is unknown. These data belong to a study of response to subunit inactivated influenza vaccine. Study results and limitations: Every seasonal influenza vaccination brings in few new T cells, the authors suggested.

TCRdb used MiXCR to reprocess the RT-PCR reads, holding one entry per CDR3 protein. Of roughly 650,000 distinct CDR3 sequences in the sample, about a sixth were seen once. The CDR3 length is 15 residues. Trimming stripped 2 bases from V and 4 bases from J, with 15 bases between. From germline, CDR1 is SGHVS and CDR2 FQNEAQ. The sequence was collected from a man over 45 who received an inactivated influenza vaccine. The J gene is TRBJ2-7, the V gene TRBV7-8; D uncertain. The input for sequencing was PBMCs from blood, taken roughly 12 days after vaccination. CDR3 region: CASSLSTDADYEQYF. In DNA form, the CDR3 reads TGTGCCAGCAGCTTAAGTACAGATGCGGATTACGAGCAGTACTTC.